This entry lists 23 T cell receptor beta chains sequenced from one sample in a study of technical replicates of blood from a handful of donors. The repertoire was sequenced with immunoSEQ multiplex PCR; TCRdb's copy has only in-frame clones and lacks some. The table has 75,000 to 100,000 clones, approximately 93% seen once; the top ten hold approximately 0.24%. Material for sequencing was T cells isolated from PBMCs. These receptors were taken from a human donor in good health.

V gene TRBV27 combines with J gene TRBJ2-2, with TRBD2 matching 11 bases. CDR1 MNHEY and CDR2 SMNVEV come from the germline V gene (reference sequence). This CDR3 comprises 17 residues. The junction had 7 bases not matched to a gene; V was cut back by 7 bases and J by 0 bases. DNA of the CDR3: TGTGCCAGCATAACTAGCGGGGGACTCGCGAACACCGGGGAGCTGTTTTTT. It is translated as CASITSGGLANTGELFF.

This chain connects TRBV29-1 to TRBJ2-1; the match to TRBD1 covers 7 bases. J gave up 3 bases and V 8 bases, and 7 bases lay outside the gene matches. CDR1 is SQVTM, CDR2 ANQGSEA, per germline. The CDR3 is 13 residues long. The DNA of the CDR3 is TGCAGCTTCTTTGGACAGGTCTACAATGAGCAGTTCTTC. Protein product: CSFFGQVYNEQFF.

V gene TRBV29-1 combines with J gene TRBJ2-7; 7 positions match TRBD1. The CDR3 runs 17 residues. Germline assignment: CDR1 SQVTM and CDR2 ANQGSEA. The junction had 21 bases not matched to a gene; V was cut back by 4 bases and J by 6 bases. The CDR3 nucleotides read TGCAGCGTTGGGCCCGGATCTTTCAACGGCCCAGGGGGCGAGCAGTACTTC. Protein product: CSVGPGSFNGPGGEQYF.

V is TRBV19 and J is TRBJ2-5; 9 bases align to TRBD2. The CDR3 spans 16 residues. With 5 bases clipped from V and 2 bases from J, the junction kept 9 bases outside the gene matches. Per germline, CDR1 LNHDA and CDR2 SQIVND (reference sequence). In DNA, the CDR3 is TGTGCCAGTAGTCCTCGGAGCGGGGGGATTCAAGAGACCCAGTACTTC. As protein: CASSPRSGGIQETQYF.

The CDR3 region is CASEPRGSGANVLTF. The DNA of the CDR3 is TGTGCCAGTGAACCGCGCGGCTCTGGGGCCAACGTCCTGACTTTC. The V call is TRBV19, the J call TRBJ2-6; D is unresolved. This CDR3 contains 15 residues. Germline V CDR1 and CDR2: LNHDA, SQIVND (reference sequence). V lost 8 bases to trimming and J lost 0 bases, with 11 bases between them.

V usage is TRBV5-1 and J usage is TRBJ2-5, with 9 bases that match TRBD2. Germline values: CDR1 SGHRS, CDR2 YFSETQ. The CDR3 is 16 amino acids. V was clipped by 0 bases and J by 3 bases; unmatched bases: 6. The CDR3 region is CASSLAGLANEETQYF. DNA of the CDR3: TGCGCCAGCAGCTTGGCTGGACTAGCGAATGAAGAGACCCAGTACTTC.

The chain carries TRBV27 and TRBJ2-5, with TRBD2 identical over 10 bases. The CDR3 sequence is 16 residues long. Germline assignment: CDR1 MNHEY and CDR2 SMNVEV (reference sequence). V lost 3 bases to trimming and J lost 4 bases; unmatched junction nucleotides: 8. The CDR3 sequence is CASSFLPSGGGETQYF. The CDR3 region has the DNA TGTGCCAGCAGTTTTCTCCCTAGCGGGGGTGGAGAGACCCAGTACTTC.

The chain carries TRBV30 and TRBJ1-4, with 10 nucleotides matching TRBD1. CDR3 length equals 12 residues. Trimming took 3 bases from V and 11 from J; bases not matched to a gene: 3. Germline assignment: CDR1 GTSNPN and CDR2 SVGIG (reference sequence). The CDR3 loop is CAWRTGGRKLFF. CDR3 in DNA: TGTGCCTGGAGGACAGGGGGCAGGAAACTGTTTTTT.

This clone was picked up one time. The V and J genes are TRBV7-8 and TRBJ2-1, with D hard to call. The germline V gene encodes CDR1 SGHVS and CDR2 FQNEAQ. V lost 5 bases to trimming and J lost 5 bases, with 7 bases between them. The CDR3 is 12 residues long. The CDR3: CASSIKNNEQFF. The CDR3 DNA sequence: TGTGCCAGCAGCATAAAAAACAATGAGCAGTTCTTC.

The chain uses TRBV4-1 and TRBJ1-6, with D perhaps TRBD1 (5 bases). The V and J ends lost 1 base and 10 bases respectively, with 20 bases between them. Germline CDR1 is MGHRA and CDR2 is YSYEKL. The CDR3 loop spans 17 amino acids. The CDR3 spells CASSQGATVFLPSPLHF. Written as DNA, the CDR3 is TGCGCCAGCAGCCAAGGGGCGACAGTATTCTTACCCTCACCCCTCCACTTT.

The chain employs TRBV5-6 and TRBJ2-7; weak D call: TRBD1 (6 bases). The V end was cut by 2 bases, the J end by 3 bases, with 12 bases between. The CDR3 is made up of 14 amino acids. Germline CDR1 reads SGHDT; CDR2 reads YYEEEE. The CDR3 loop reads CASSFRPGVYEQYF. The CDR3 coding sequence is TGTGCCAGCAGCTTTCGTCCAGGGGTCTACGAGCAGTACTTC.

The chain links TRBV5-1 to TRBJ2-7; 7 bases are shared with TRBD1. Germline CDR1 is SGHRS and CDR2 is YFSETQ. V was clipped by 8 bases and J by 4 bases; unmatched bases: 18. This CDR3 region has 16 residues. In DNA, the CDR3 is TGCGCCAGGGAGGCAGGTACAGGGGACAAAGGGTACGAGCAGTACTTC. Translated: CAREAGTGDKGYEQYF. Full variable domain (missing parts from reference TRBV5-1 and TRBJ2-7): KAGVTQTPRYLIKTRGQQVTLSCSPISGHRSVSWYQQTPGQGLQFLFEYFSETQRNKGNFPGRFSGRQFSNSRSEMNVSTLELGDSALYLCAREAGTGDKGYEQYFGPGTRLTVT.

This clone appeared a single time. This chain connects TRBV7-6 to TRBJ2-7; unclear D gene. Trimming took 5 bases from V and 4 from J, leaving 15 bases between them. This CDR3 is 14 amino acids long. In germline, CDR1 is SGHVS, CDR2 FNYEAQ. The CDR3 loop is CASSPNGPIYEQYF. In nucleotides, the CDR3 is TGTGCCAGCAGCCCCAATGGCCCAATTTACGAGCAGTACTTC.

V is TRBV6-1 and J is TRBJ2-3; no clear D. CDR3 length: 14 amino acids. Trimming stripped 3 bases from V and 0 bases from J, with 7 bases between. Germline values: CDR1 MNHNS, CDR2 SASEGT. CDR3: CASSEAPSTDTQYF. CDR3 in DNA: TGTGCCAGCAGTGAGGCACCTAGCACAGATACGCAGTATTTT.

V is TRBV29-1 and J is TRBJ1-1; a weak D match, TRBD1 (6 bases). Trimming removed 8 bases from V and 0 bases from J, with 13 bases in between. CDR3 size: 13 residues. The V gene's germline CDR1 is SQVTM and CDR2 ANQGSEA. Here the CDR3 reads CSPWTVVNTEAFF. CDR3 DNA sequence: TGCAGCCCCTGGACAGTAGTGAACACTGAAGCTTTCTTT.

This sequence joins TRBV27 and TRBJ2-2; 7 positions match TRBD2. Losses at the gene ends were 3 bases for V and 2 bases for J; bases not matched to a gene: 9. Germline-derived CDR1 and CDR2 are MNHEY and SMNVEV (reference sequence). There are 17 residues in the CDR3. The CDR3 spells CASSFDYRGENTGELFF. CDR3 bases: TGTGCCAGCAGTTTTGATTATCGGGGGGAAAACACCGGGGAGCTGTTTTTT.

The chain combines TRBV14 with TRBJ2-1; 10 nucleotides match TRBD2. Germline V gene lookup returns CDR1 SGHDN and CDR2 FVKESK. Trimming took 6 bases from V and 7 from J; bases not matched to a gene: 9. The CDR3 length is 15 residues. CDR3 loop: CASSHKRGGRNEQFF. The CDR3 DNA sequence: TGTGCCAGCAGTCATAAGCGGGGGGGCCGAAATGAGCAGTTCTTC.

The chain couples TRBV7-8 to TRBJ2-7, with D perhaps TRBD1 (6 bases). The CDR3 is made up of 16 amino acids. V lost 5 bases, J lost 4 bases, and 21 bases lay in between. Germline loops: CDR1 SGHVS, CDR2 FQNEAQ. CDR3 sequence reads: CASSLQQGLFSYEQYF. CDR3 nucleotide sequence: TGTGCCAGCAGCCTCCAACAGGGCCTCTTTTCGTACGAGCAGTACTTC.

The chain is built from TRBV5-1 and TRBJ2-2; the match to TRBD1 covers 8 bases. Germline V gene lookup returns CDR1 SGHRS and CDR2 YFSETQ. With 3 bases clipped from V and 1 base from J, the junction kept 11 bases outside the gene matches. The CDR3 contains 18 residues. The CDR3 bases are TGCGCCAGCAGCTCCGGGACAGGCGGAGTTCGGAACACCGGGGAGCTGTTTTTT. This translates into CASSSGTGGVRNTGELFF.

The chain recombines TRBV19 with TRBJ2-5, with unresolved D. Germline V lookup: CDR1 LNHDA, CDR2 SQIVND (reference sequence). The CDR3 contains 13 residues. Trimming pared 4 bases from V and 2 bases from J, leaving 8 bases between. CDR3 sequence (DNA): TGTGCCAGTAGTACCCTCCCTCAAGAGACCCAGTACTTC. Translation gives CASSTLPQETQYF.

The chain carries TRBV10-2 and TRBJ1-4; 9 bases are shared with TRBD1. The ends lost 6 bases at V and 7 bases at J; junction bases unmatched: 12. This CDR3 spans 16 amino acids. Germline assignment: CDR1 WSHSY and CDR2 SAAADI. The CDR3 spells CASRNVPGQGPEKLFF. CDR3 DNA: TGCGCCAGCAGAAATGTGCCGGGACAGGGTCCTGAAAAACTGTTTTTT.

The V call is TRBV5-4, the J call TRBJ2-7, with 7 bases aligning to TRBD2. The CDR3 contains 14 residues. The V gene end was trimmed by 1 base and the J gene end by 2 bases; junction bases not matched to a gene: 3. CDR1 and CDR2 (germline): SGHNT, YYREEE (reference sequence). CDR3 nucleotides: TGTGCCAGCAGCTTGTGGGGGAGGGCCTACGAGCAGTACTTC. Translating it yields CASSLWGRAYEQYF.

The chain joins TRBV9 to TRBJ2-5; 7 bases agree with TRBD2. CDR3 length: 14 amino acids. Trimming took 0 bases from V and 9 from J; bases not matched to a gene: 8. Per germline, CDR1 SGDLS and CDR2 YYNGEE. The CDR3 DNA is TGTGCCAGCAGCGTAGAGGGCCTAAGCGGGGCCCAGTACTTC. Translating gives CASSVEGLSGAQYF. Supplemented by reference TRBV9 and TRBJ2-5, the full variable domain reads DSGVTQTPKHLITATGQRVTLRCSPRSGDLSVYWYQQSLDQGLQFLIQYYNGEERAKGNILERFSAQQFPDLHSELNLSSLELGDSALYFCASSVEGLSGAQYFGPGTRLLVL.